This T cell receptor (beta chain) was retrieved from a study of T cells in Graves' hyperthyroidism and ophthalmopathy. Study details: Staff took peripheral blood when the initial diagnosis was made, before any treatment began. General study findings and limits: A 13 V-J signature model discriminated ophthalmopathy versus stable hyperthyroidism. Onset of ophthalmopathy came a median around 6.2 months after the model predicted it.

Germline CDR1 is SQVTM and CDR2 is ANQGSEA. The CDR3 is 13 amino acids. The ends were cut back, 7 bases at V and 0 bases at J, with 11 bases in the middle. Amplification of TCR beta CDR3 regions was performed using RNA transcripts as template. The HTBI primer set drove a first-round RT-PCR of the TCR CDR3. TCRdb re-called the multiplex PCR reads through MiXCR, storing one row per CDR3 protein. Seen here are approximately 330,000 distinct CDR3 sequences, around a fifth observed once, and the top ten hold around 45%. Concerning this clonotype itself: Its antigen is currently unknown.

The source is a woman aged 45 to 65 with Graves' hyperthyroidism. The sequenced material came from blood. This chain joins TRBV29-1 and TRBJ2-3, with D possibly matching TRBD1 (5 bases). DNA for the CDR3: TGCAGCGCTCTACGACAGAGCACAGATACGCAGTATTTT. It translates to CSALRQSTDTQYF.